The clone carrying this TCR beta chain was detected once. The data are from a study of blood T cell repertoires in COVID-19. V shed 7 bases and J 1 base; nucleotides not matched to a gene: 4. The length of the CDR3 is 13 residues. Germline-derived CDR1 and CDR2 are SNHLY and FYNNEI. Some clones are missing from TCRdb's copy, which holds only in-frame ones; the method was immunoSEQ multiplex PCR. The sample holds approximately 200,000 clones, around four fifths seen once. The chain recombines TRBV2 with TRBJ2-7, with TRBD1 matching 7 bases. Sequencing used peripheral blood. The receptor was isolated from a woman aged 55-70 years who had recovered from COVID-19. The CDR3 nucleotides are TGTGCCAGCAAGAAGGACAGGTCCTACGAGCAGTACTTC. Protein product: CASKKDRSYEQYF.